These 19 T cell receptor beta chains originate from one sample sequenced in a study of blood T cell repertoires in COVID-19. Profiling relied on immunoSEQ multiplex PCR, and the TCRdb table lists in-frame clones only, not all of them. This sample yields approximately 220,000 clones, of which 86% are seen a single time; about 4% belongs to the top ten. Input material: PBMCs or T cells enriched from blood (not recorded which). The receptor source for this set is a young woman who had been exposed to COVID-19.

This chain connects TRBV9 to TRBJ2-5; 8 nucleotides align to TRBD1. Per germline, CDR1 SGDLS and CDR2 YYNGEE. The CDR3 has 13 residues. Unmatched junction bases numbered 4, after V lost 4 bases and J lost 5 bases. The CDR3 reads CASSRDRRETQYF. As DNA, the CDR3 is TGTGCCAGCAGCCGGGACAGGCGTGAGACCCAGTACTTC.

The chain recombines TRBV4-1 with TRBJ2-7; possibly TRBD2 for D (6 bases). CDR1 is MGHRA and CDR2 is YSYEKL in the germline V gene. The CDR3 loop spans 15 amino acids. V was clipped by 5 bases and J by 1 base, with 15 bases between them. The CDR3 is CASSYTGDGSYEQYF. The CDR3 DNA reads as TGCGCCAGCAGCTATACGGGGGACGGGTCCTACGAGCAGTACTTC.

The CDR3 sequence: CASSMGQVSEQYF. As DNA, the CDR3 is TGTGCCAGTAGTATGGGACAAGTGAGCGAGCAGTACTTC. The rearrangement links TRBV19 to TRBJ2-7, with D perhaps TRBD1 (6 bases). V was trimmed by 3 bases and J by 6 bases, leaving 12 bases between them. This CDR3 has 13 amino acids. From germline, CDR1 is LNHDA and CDR2 SQIVND (reference sequence).

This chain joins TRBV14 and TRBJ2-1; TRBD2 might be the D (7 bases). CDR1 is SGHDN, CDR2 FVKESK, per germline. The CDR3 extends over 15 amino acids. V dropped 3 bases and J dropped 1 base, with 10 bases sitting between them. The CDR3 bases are TGTGCCAGCAGCCACGGGGGGCCTTCCTACAATGAGCAGTTCTTC. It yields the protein CASSHGGPSYNEQFF.

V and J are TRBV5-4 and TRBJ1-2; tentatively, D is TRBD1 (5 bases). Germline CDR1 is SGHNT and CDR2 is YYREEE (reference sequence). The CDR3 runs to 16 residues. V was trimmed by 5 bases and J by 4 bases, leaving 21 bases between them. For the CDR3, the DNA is TGTGCCAGCAGTCCGGGGGGGGGACGAGGAGGCTATGGCTACACCTTC. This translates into CASSPGGGRGGYGYTF.

The CDR3 coding sequence is TGCAGCGTTGAAGAACCGGGGGCCTACGAGCAGTACTTC. This gives the protein CSVEEPGAYEQYF. J is TRBJ2-7 and V is TRBV29-1, with D maybe TRBD2 (6 bases). The germline V gene has CDR1 SQVTM and CDR2 ANQGSEA. The CDR3 totals 13 residues. The V end lost 0 bases, the J end lost 2 bases, and 8 bases lay between the germline ends.

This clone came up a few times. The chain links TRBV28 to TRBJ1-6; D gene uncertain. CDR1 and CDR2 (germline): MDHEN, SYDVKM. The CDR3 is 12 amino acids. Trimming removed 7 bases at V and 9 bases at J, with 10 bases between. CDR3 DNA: TGTGCCAGCATACGGGAAGGTTCACCCCTCCACTTT. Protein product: CASIREGSPLHF.

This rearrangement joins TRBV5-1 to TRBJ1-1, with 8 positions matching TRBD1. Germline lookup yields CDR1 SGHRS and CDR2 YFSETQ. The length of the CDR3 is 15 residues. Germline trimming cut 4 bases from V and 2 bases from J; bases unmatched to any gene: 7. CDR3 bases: TGCGCCAGCAGCACCGGACAGGGCGTAAACACTGAAGCTTTCTTT. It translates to CASSTGQGVNTEAFF.

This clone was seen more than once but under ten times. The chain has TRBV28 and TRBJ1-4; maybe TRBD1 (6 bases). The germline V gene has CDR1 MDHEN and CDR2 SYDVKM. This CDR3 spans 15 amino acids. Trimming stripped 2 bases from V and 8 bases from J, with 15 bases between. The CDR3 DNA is TGTGCCAGCAGTTTAGGGGGCAGGGCCGGAGAAAAACTGTTTTTT. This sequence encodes CASSLGGRAGEKLFF.

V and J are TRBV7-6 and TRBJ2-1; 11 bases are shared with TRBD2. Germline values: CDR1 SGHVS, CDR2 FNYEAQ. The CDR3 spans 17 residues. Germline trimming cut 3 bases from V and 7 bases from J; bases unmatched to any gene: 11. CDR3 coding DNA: TGTGCCAGCAGCTTTTTGATAGCGGGGGGGCCTGAAAATGAGCAGTTCTTC. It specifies CASSFLIAGGPENEQFF.

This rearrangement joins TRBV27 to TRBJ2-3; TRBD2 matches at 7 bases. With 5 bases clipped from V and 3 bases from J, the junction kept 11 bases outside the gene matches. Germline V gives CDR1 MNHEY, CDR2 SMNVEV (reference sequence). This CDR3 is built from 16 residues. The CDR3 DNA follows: TGTGCCAGCAGTACCCTCGGGCGGGGGTCTACAGATACGCAGTATTTT. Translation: CASSTLGRGSTDTQYF.

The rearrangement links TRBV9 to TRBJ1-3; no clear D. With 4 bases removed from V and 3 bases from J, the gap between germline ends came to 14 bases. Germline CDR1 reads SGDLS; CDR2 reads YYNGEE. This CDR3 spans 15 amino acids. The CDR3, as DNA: TGTGCCAGCAGCAGTAGTGCGGGCTTTGGAAACACCATATATTTT. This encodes CASSSSAGFGNTIYF.

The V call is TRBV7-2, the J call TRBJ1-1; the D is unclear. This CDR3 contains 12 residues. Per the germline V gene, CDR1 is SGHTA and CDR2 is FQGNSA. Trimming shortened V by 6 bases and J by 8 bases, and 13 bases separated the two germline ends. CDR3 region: CASRATGREAFF. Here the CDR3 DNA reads TGTGCCAGCAGGGCAACCGGGAGAGAAGCTTTCTTT.

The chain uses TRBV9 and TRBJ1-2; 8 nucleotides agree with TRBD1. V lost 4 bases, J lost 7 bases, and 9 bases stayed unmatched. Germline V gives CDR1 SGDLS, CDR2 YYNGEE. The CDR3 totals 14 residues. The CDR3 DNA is TGTGCCAGCAGCCTCGGGACAGGCCCCACTGGCTACACCTTC. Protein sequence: CASSLGTGPTGYTF.

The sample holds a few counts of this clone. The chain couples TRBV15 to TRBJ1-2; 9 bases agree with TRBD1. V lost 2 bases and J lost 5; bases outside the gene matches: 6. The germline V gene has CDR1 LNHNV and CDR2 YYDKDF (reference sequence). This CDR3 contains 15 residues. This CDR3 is CATSRIGQGNYGYTF. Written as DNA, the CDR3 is TGTGCCACCAGCAGAATAGGACAGGGGAATTATGGCTACACCTTC.

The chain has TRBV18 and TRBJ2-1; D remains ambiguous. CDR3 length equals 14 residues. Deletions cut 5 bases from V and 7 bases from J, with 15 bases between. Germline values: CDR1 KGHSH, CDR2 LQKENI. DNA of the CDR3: TGTGCCAGCTCAGTGGCCCATGGGCTTAATGAGCAGTTCTTC. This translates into CASSVAHGLNEQFF.

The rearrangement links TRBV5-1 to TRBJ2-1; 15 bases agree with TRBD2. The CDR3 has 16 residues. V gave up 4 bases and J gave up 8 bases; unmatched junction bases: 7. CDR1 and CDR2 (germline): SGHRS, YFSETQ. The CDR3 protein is CASSPWTSGGVDEQFF. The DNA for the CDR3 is TGCGCCAGCAGCCCCTGGACTAGCGGGGGGGTTGATGAGCAGTTCTTC.

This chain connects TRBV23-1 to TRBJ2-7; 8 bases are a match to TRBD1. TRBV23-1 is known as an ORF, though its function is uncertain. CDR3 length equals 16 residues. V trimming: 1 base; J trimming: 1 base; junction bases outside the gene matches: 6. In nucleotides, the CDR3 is TGCGCCAGCAGTCAATGGACAGGGACAGAGTCCTACGAGCAGTACTTC. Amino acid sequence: CASSQWTGTESYEQYF.

For the CDR3, the DNA is TGTGCCAGCAGTTACTCGTGGGACAGGGCCGACGAGCAGTACTTC. Amino acid sequence: CASSYSWDRADEQYF. The chain employs TRBV6-5 and TRBJ2-7; 9 positions match TRBD1. Per the germline V gene, CDR1 is MNHEY and CDR2 is SVGAGI. V shed 0 bases and J 5 bases; nucleotides not matched to a gene: 5. This CDR3 region has 15 residues.